The 10 T cell receptor beta chains reported below all come from one sample, sequenced in a study of cytomegalovirus exposure and HLA in healthy donors. The PCR made use of 60 Vbeta and 13 Jbeta primers. Clones were read by immunoSEQ multiplex PCR, and TCRdb kept only the in-frame ones, dropping some. The profile covers some 96,000 clones, with roughly 80% appearing a single time and roughly 7.1% taken by the ten largest. Input material: PBMCs. The receptors were sampled from a female donor in good health and CMV-seronegative.

In its sample, this clone was seen a few times. The genes are TRBV14 and TRBJ1-2, with D unresolved. The CDR3 sequence is 15 residues long. The V gene lost 2 bases and the J gene lost 2 bases, with 12 bases spanning the gap. The V gene's germline CDR1 is SGHDN and CDR2 FVKESK. CDR3 nucleotides: TGTGCCAGCAGCCAATTCTCGGGGTGGAACTATGGCTACACCTTC. Translation gives CASSQFSGWNYGYTF.

This clone was found once. The chain links TRBV28 to TRBJ2-3; no clear D. Between the trimmed V and J ends, which lost 3 bases and 0 bases, there was a span of 10 bases. In germline, CDR1 is MDHEN, CDR2 SYDVKM. This CDR3 has 15 residues. The CDR3 spells CASSFLVSSTDTQYF. CDR3 nucleotide sequence: TGTGCCAGCAGTTTTCTGGTTAGTAGCACAGATACGCAGTATTTT. Looking up the rest from reference TRBV28 and TRBJ2-3 gives the full variable domain: DVKVTQSSRYLVKRTGEKVFLECVQDMDHENMFWYRQDPGLGLRLIYFSYDVKMKEKGDIPEGYSVSREKKERFSLILESASTNQTSMYLCASSFLVSSTDTQYFGPGTRLTVL.

The CDR3 DNA is TGTGCCAGCAGTCCGGGACAGGGAGGGGGATCACCCCTCCACTTT. Protein sequence: CASSPGQGGGSPLHF. The chain couples TRBV2 to TRBJ1-6; 9 nucleotides agree with TRBD1. The CDR3 runs to 15 residues. Germline V lookup: CDR1 SNHLY, CDR2 FYNNEI. V lost 5 bases to trimming and J lost 10 bases; unmatched junction nucleotides: 9.

The V and J genes are TRBV6-5 and TRBJ1-1; TRBD1 aligns across 7 bases. This CDR3 region has 15 residues. V gave up 5 bases and J gave up 1 base; unmatched junction bases: 7. Looked up from germline, CDR1 is MNHEY and CDR2 is SVGAGI. CDR3 residues: CASSGSTGSNTEAFF. In DNA form, the CDR3 reads TGTGCCAGCAGTGGCTCGACAGGGTCGAACACTGAAGCTTTCTTT.

The V gene is TRBV19, the J gene TRBJ2-6; possible D gene TRBD1, 6 bases. This CDR3 has 15 residues. V was pared by 6 bases and J by 4 bases, with 13 bases between. Germline values: CDR1 LNHDA, CDR2 SQIVND (reference sequence). Here the CDR3 reads CASRVTGHGANVLTF. For the CDR3, the DNA is TGTGCCAGTAGGGTCACAGGGCACGGGGCCAACGTCCTGACTTTC.

This rearrangement joins TRBV9 to TRBJ2-7, with D possibly TRBD1 on 6 matching bases. The germline CDR1 and CDR2 sequences are SGDLS and YYNGEE. CDR3 length: 14 residues. V was shortened by 4 bases and J by 2 bases, with 13 bases between the two germline ends. The CDR3: CASSPRAGAYEQYF. The CDR3, as DNA: TGTGCCAGCAGCCCCCGGGCAGGGGCCTACGAGCAGTACTTC.

This clone was recorded a few times. This chain's CDR3 is CASSYSRGNQPQHF. For the CDR3, the DNA is TGTGCCAGCAGTTACTCGAGGGGGAATCAGCCCCAGCATTTT. This sequence joins TRBV6-6 and TRBJ1-5, with D possibly TRBD1 on 6 matching bases. Trimming cost V 0 bases and J 4 bases, with 7 bases left between them. The germline gives CDR1 MNHNY, CDR2 SVGAGI (reference sequence). The CDR3 runs 14 residues.

This clone was observed a handful of times. The V gene is TRBV5-4, the J gene TRBJ2-2; D is ambiguous. There are 15 residues in the CDR3. V was pared by 3 bases and J by 2 bases, with 11 bases between. CDR1 is SGHNT, CDR2 YYREEE, per germline (reference sequence). The CDR3 nucleotides read TGTGCCAGCAGCTCCCCTAGAGTTAACACCGGGGAGCTGTTTTTT. As protein: CASSSPRVNTGELFF.

About this clone: One junction end does not reproduce the germline sequence, and a read error may be involved. The chain recombines TRBV7-7 with TRBJ2-1, with D possibly TRBD2 on 6 matching bases. Germline CDR1 is SSHAT and CDR2 is FNYEAQ (reference sequence). The CDR3 loop spans 14 amino acids. CDR3 sequence reads: CASSLGLAGYEQFF. CDR3 nucleotides: TGTGCTAGCAGCTTAGGTCTTGCGGGGTATGAGCAGTTCTTC.

This chain uses TRBV7-8 with TRBJ2-7; possibly TRBD1 for D (6 bases). Trimming pared 1 base from V and 7 bases from J, leaving 11 bases between. The CDR3 has 13 amino acids. The germline V gene has CDR1 SGHVS and CDR2 FQNEAQ. In DNA, the CDR3 is TGTGCCAGCAGCTTAGGCCTCCAGGGGGAGCAGTACTTC. The encoded protein is CASSLGLQGEQYF.